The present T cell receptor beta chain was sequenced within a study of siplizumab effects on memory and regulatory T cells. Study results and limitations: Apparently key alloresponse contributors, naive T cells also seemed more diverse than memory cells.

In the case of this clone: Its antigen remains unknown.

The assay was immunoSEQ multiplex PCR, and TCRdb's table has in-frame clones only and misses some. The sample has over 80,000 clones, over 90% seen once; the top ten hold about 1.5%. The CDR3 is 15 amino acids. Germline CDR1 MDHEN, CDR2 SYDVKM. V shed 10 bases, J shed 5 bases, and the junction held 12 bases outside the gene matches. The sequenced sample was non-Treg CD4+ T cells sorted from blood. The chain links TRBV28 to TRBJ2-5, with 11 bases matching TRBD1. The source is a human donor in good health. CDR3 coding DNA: TGTGCCACCACAGGACAGGGGGCTTTTATCGAGACCCAGTACTTC. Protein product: CATTGQGAFIETQYF.